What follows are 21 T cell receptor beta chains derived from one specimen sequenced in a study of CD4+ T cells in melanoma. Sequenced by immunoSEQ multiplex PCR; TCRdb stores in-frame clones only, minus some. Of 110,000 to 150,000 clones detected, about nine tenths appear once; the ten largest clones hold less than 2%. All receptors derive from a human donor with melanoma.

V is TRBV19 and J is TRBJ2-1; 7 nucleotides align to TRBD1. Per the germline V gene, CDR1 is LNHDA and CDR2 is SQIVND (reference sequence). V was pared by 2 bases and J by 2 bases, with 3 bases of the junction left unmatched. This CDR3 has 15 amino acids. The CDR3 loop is CASSISTGTYNEQFF. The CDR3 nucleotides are TGTGCCAGTAGTATATCGACAGGGACCTACAATGAGCAGTTCTTC.

The CDR3 DNA follows: TGTGCCAGCAGCCCGGGGAGGGCGGCGAGCTCCTACAATGAGCAGTTCTTC. Residues: CASSPGRAASSYNEQFF. This rearrangement joins TRBV11-3 to TRBJ2-1; TRBD2 matches 7 bases. The germline V gene has CDR1 SGHNT and CDR2 YENEEA. The CDR3 contains 17 residues. The V gene end was trimmed by 5 bases and the J gene end by 0 bases; junction bases not matched to a gene: 10.

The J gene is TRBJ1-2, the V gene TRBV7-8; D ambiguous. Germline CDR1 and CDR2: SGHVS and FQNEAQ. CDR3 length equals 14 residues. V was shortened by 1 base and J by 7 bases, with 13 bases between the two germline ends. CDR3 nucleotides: TGTGCCAGCAGCTTAGGCTTGGTGATAGGTGGCTACACCTTC. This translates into CASSLGLVIGGYTF.

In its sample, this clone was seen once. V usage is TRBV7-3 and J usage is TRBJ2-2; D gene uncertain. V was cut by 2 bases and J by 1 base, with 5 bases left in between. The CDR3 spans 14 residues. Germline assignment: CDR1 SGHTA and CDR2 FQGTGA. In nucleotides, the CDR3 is TGTGCCAGCAGCTTAGTCGGGAACACCGGGGAGCTGTTTTTT. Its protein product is CASSLVGNTGELFF.

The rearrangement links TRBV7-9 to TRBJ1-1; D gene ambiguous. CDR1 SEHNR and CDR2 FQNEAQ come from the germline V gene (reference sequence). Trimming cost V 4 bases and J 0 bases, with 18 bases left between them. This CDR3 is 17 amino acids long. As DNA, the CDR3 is TGTGCCAGCAGCTCTCCGTCGGCCCAACCTTTGAACACTGAAGCTTTCTTT. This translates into CASSSPSAQPLNTEAFF.

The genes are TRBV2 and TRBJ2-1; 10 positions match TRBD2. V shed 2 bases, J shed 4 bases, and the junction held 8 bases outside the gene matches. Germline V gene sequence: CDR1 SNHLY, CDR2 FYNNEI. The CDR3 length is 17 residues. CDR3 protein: CASSEHSGGPLYNEQFF. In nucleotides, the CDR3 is TGTGCCAGCAGTGAACATAGCGGGGGGCCCCTATACAATGAGCAGTTCTTC.

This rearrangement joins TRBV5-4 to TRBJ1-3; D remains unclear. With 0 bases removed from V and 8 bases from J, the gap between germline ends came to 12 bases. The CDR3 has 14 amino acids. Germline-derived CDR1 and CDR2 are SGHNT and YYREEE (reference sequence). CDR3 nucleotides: TGTGCCAGCAGCTTGGTTCCGGGTTCTGACACCATATATTTT. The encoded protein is CASSLVPGSDTIYF.

The CDR3 sequence: CASSAGQTYGYTF. CDR3 sequence (DNA): TGTGCCAGCAGTGCGGGACAGACATATGGCTACACCTTC. The J gene is TRBJ1-2, the V gene TRBV2, with TRBD1 matching 7 bases. Germline V gives CDR1 SNHLY, CDR2 FYNNEI. V lost 4 bases and J lost 5; bases outside the gene matches: 4. This CDR3 contains 13 residues.

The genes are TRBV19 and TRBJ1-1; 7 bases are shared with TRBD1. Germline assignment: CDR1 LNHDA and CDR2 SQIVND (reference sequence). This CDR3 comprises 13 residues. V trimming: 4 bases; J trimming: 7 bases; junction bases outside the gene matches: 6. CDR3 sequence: CASSKTGAGEAFF. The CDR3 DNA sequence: TGTGCCAGTAGTAAAACAGGGGCGGGTGAAGCTTTCTTT.

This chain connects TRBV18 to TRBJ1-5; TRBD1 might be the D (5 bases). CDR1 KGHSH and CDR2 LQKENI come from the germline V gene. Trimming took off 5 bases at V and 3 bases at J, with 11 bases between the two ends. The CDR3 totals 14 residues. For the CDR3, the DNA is TGTGCCAGCTCAGGTGGGGCGCACAATCAGCCCCAGCATTTT. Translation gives CASSGGAHNQPQHF.

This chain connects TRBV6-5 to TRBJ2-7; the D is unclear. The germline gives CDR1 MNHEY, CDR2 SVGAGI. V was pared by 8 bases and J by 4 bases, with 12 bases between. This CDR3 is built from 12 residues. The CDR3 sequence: CASGPRQYEQYF. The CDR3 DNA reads TGTGCCAGCGGGCCCAGGCAGTACGAGCAGTACTTC.

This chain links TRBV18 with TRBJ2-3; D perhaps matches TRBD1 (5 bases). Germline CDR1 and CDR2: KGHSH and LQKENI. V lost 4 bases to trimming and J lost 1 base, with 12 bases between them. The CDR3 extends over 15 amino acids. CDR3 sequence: CASSHLGQGTDTQYF. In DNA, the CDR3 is TGTGCCAGCTCACATCTCGGACAAGGCACAGATACGCAGTATTTT. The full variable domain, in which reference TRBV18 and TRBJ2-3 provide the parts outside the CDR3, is NAGVMQNPRHLVRRRGQEARLRCSPMKGHSHVYWYRQLPEEGLKFMVYLQKENIIDESGMPKERFSAEFPKEGPSILRIQQVVRGDSAAYFCASSHLGQGTDTQYFGPGTRLTVL.

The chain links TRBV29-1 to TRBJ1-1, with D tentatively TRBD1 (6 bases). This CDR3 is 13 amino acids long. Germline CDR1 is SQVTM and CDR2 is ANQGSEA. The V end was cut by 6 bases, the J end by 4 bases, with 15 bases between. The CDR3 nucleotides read TGCAGCGTCTCCATAGGGGGGCCCACTGAAGCTTTCTTT. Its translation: CSVSIGGPTEAFF.

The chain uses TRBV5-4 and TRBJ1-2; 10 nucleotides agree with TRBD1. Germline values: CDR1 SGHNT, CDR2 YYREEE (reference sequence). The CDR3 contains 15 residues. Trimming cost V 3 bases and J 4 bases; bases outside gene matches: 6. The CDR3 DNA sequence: TGTGCCAGCAGCTCCGGGGACAGGGGCCCCTATGGCTACACCTTC. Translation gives CASSSGDRGPYGYTF.

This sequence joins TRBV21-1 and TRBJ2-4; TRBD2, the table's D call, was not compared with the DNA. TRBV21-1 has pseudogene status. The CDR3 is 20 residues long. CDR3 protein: CASSKALGTSGGVTKNIQYF. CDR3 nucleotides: TGTGCCAGCAGCAAAGCGCTCGGGACTAGCGGGGGGGTAACCAAAAACATTCAGTACTTC.

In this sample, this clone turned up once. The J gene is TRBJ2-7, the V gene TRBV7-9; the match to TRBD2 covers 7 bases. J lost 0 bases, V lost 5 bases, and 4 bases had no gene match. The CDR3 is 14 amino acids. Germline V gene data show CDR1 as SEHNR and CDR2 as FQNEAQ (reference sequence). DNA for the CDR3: TGTGCCAGCAGCCAACCTAGCGGCTCCTACGAGCAGTACTTC. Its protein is CASSQPSGSYEQYF. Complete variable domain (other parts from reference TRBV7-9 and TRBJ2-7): DTGVSQNPRHKITKRGQNVTFRCDPISEHNRLYWYRQTLGQGPEFLTYFQNEAQLEKSRLLSDRFSAERPKGSFSTLEIQRTEQGDSAMYLCASSQPSGSYEQYFGPGTRLTVT.

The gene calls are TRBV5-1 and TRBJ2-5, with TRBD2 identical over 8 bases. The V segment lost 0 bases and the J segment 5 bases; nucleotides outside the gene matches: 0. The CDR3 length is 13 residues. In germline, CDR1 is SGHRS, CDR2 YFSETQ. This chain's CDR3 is CASSLGLAETQYF. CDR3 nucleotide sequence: TGCGCCAGCAGCTTGGGACTAGCGGAGACCCAGTACTTC.

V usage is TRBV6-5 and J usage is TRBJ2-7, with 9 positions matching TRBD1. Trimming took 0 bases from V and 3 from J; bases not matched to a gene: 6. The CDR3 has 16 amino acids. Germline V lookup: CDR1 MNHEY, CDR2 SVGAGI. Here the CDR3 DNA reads TGTGCCAGCAGTTACTCGAGGCCGGGACAGGGCTACGAGCAGTACTTC. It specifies CASSYSRPGQGYEQYF.

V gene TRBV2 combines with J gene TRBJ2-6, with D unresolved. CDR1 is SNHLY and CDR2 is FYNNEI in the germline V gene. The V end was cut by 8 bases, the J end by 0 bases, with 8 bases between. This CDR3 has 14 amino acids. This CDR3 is CASGWDSGANVLTF. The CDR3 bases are TGTGCCAGCGGGTGGGACTCTGGGGCCAACGTCCTGACTTTC.

For the CDR3, the DNA is TGTGCCAGCAGCGTAGCCGGGACAGGGCTCACAGATACGCAGTATTTT. Translation: CASSVAGTGLTDTQYF. The chain joins TRBV9 to TRBJ2-3; 9 bases are a match to TRBD1. The CDR3 spans 16 residues. Germline V lookup: CDR1 SGDLS, CDR2 YYNGEE. Trimming took 0 bases from V and 2 from J; bases not matched to a gene: 4.

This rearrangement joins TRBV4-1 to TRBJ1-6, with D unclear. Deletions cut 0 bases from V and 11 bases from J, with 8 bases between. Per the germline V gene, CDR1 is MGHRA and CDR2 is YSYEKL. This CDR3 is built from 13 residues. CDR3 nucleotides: TGCGCCAGCAGCCAAGATGGACTTCCACCCCTCCACTTT. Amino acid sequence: CASSQDGLPPLHF.